These 31 T cell receptor beta chains were all obtained from the same sample, sequenced in a study of CD8+ T cells in alopecia areata. Sequencing relied on a cDNA template that was reverse transcribed from extracted RNA. TCRdb's copy holds only in-frame clones and misses some; the assay was immunoSEQ multiplex PCR. Of approximately 280,000 clones listed, about three fifths are singletons. Treatment described: oral pan-JAK inhibitor, 5-10 mg twice daily. The sequenced sample was CD4+ T cells sorted from blood, obtained at week 24, from a patient treated with tofacitinib. All receptors derive from a human donor with alopecia areata.

The chain combines TRBV5-1 with TRBJ2-5, with 9 bases fitting TRBD2. This CDR3 contains 13 residues. Germline trimming cut 7 bases from V and 4 bases from J; bases unmatched to any gene: 5. Per germline, CDR1 SGHRS and CDR2 YFSETQ. The CDR3 coding sequence is TGCGCCAGCGCTAGCGGGGAACGAGAGACCCAGTACTTC. Translated: CASASGERETQYF. The full variable domain, rest sourced from reference TRBV5-1 and TRBJ2-5, is KAGVTQTPRYLIKTRGQQVTLSCSPISGHRSVSWYQQTPGQGLQFLFEYFSETQRNKGNFPGRFSGRQFSNSRSEMNVSTLELGDSALYLCASASGERETQYFGPGTRLLVL.

This clone was picked up a small number of times. This rearrangement joins TRBV29-1 to TRBJ1-1; no reliable D call. Deletions cut 7 bases from V and 6 bases from J, with 15 bases between. The germline CDR1 and CDR2 sequences are SQVTM and ANQGSEA. The CDR3 covers 12 residues. The CDR3 region has the DNA TGCAGCGCCGCGCGGAGGGCCGCTGAAGCTTTCTTT. It specifies CSAARRAAEAFF. Together with reference TRBV29-1 and TRBJ1-1, the CDR3 gives the full variable domain: SAVISQKPSRDICQRGTSLTIQCQVDSQVTMMFWYRQQPGQSLTLIATANQGSEATYESGFVIDKFPISRPNLTFSTLTVSNMSPEDSSIYLCSAARRAAEAFFGQGTRLTVV.

The rearrangement joins TRBV25-1 to TRBJ2-3, with unresolved D. V was trimmed by 8 bases and J by 2 bases, leaving 14 bases between them. Germline V gene lookup returns CDR1 MGHDK and CDR2 SYGVNS. The length of the CDR3 is 14 residues. The CDR3 DNA follows: TGTGCCAGCCTCCCCCCCTATAACACAGATACGCAGTATTTT. The encoded protein is CASLPPYNTDTQYF.

This clone was detected only once. This chain joins TRBV14 and TRBJ2-3, with 13 nucleotides matching TRBD2. J gave up 2 bases and V 1 base, and 6 bases lay outside the gene matches. The germline gives CDR1 SGHDN, CDR2 FVKESK. The CDR3 runs 18 residues. For the CDR3, the DNA is TGTGCCAGCAGCCAAGGACTCGGACTAGCGGGGGCCACAGATACGCAGTATTTT. Its protein product is CASSQGLGLAGATDTQYF.

This chain links TRBV29-1 with TRBJ2-7; TRBD1 or TRBD2 may be the D gene (5 bases each). Germline V CDR1 and CDR2: SQVTM, ANQGSEA. The CDR3 consists of 12 residues. Deletions cut 4 bases from V and 5 bases from J, with 12 bases between. CDR3 nucleotide sequence: TGCAGCGTTGTCACCGGGGCCCACGAGCAGTACTTC. It yields the protein CSVVTGAHEQYF.

The sample holds a few counts of this clone. The rearrangement uses TRBV29-1 and TRBJ2-6; D gene ambiguous. Trimming left V 1 base short and J 0 bases short, with 4 bases between. This CDR3 comprises 14 residues. Germline V gene sequence: CDR1 SQVTM, CDR2 ANQGSEA. CDR3 sequence (DNA): TGCAGCGTTGAAGGAATCTCTGGGGCCAACGTCCTGACTTTC. As protein: CSVEGISGANVLTF. Together with reference TRBV29-1 and TRBJ2-6, the CDR3 gives the full variable domain: SAVISQKPSRDICQRGTSLTIQCQVDSQVTMMFWYRQQPGQSLTLIATANQGSEATYESGFVIDKFPISRPNLTFSTLTVSNMSPEDSSIYLCSVEGISGANVLTFGAGSRLTVL.

J is TRBJ2-3 and V is TRBV4-2; 8 nucleotides align to TRBD2. Germline lookup yields CDR1 LGHNA and CDR2 YNFKEQ. This CDR3 contains 16 residues. V was pared by 2 bases and J by 6 bases, with 10 bases of the junction left unmatched. CDR3 DNA: TGTGCCAGCAGCCAAAAAACTAGCGGCACCTCTGATACGCAGTATTTT. As protein: CASSQKTSGTSDTQYF.

The chain links TRBV7-2 to TRBJ2-1; D is tentatively TRBD1 or TRBD2 (5 bases each). Per germline, CDR1 SGHTA and CDR2 FQGNSA. Between the trimmed V and J ends, which lost 5 bases and 0 bases, there was a span of 14 bases. This CDR3 comprises 16 residues. As DNA, the CDR3 is TGTGCCAGCAGCCTGTCCGGGGCCGGCTCCTACAATGAGCAGTTCTTC. This gives the protein CASSLSGAGSYNEQFF.

The rearrangement uses TRBV11-2 and TRBJ2-5; D might be TRBD2 (6 bases). The CDR3 is 14 amino acids. V lost 6 bases, J lost 5 bases, and 16 bases lay in between. From germline, CDR1 is SGHAT and CDR2 FQNNGV. The chain's CDR3 is CASSFSLASETQYF. Here the CDR3 DNA reads TGTGCCAGCAGTTTCTCACTAGCATCGGAGACCCAGTACTTC.

This clone was picked up a small number of times. The chain combines TRBV6-1 with TRBJ2-3; D may be TRBD2 (7 bases). Germline values: CDR1 MNHNS, CDR2 SASEGT. V was clipped by 2 bases and J by 0 bases, with 12 bases between them. This CDR3 region has 16 residues. The CDR3 sequence: CASSERGGLSTDTQYF. CDR3 DNA sequence: TGTGCCAGCAGTGAAAGGGGGGGCCTAAGCACAGATACGCAGTATTTT.

On this clone itself: The sample holds other DNA sequences that translate to the same CDR3. This sequence joins TRBV5-1 and TRBJ1-2, with D hard to call. The CDR3 has 13 residues. Germline V gene lookup returns CDR1 SGHRS and CDR2 YFSETQ. The V and J ends lost 0 bases and 1 base respectively, with 4 bases between them. The CDR3 DNA is TGCGCCAGCAGCTTGGAGGGTAACTATGGCTACACCTTC. It yields the protein CASSLEGNYGYTF.

CDR3 DNA sequence: TGTGCCTGGAGTACCCGAGGGCGTTGGGACACTGAAGCTTTCTTT. This codes for CAWSTRGRWDTEAFF. The chain couples TRBV30 to TRBJ1-1; D gene uncertain. There are 15 residues in the CDR3. V lost 2 bases and J lost 3, with 16 bases in between. Per the germline V gene, CDR1 is GTSNPN and CDR2 is SVGIG (reference sequence).

As for this clone: Sequence at one end of the junction differs from germline and may be a read error. J is TRBJ2-5 and V is TRBV28; possibly TRBD2 for D (6 bases). CDR3 length: 16 amino acids. CDR1 and CDR2 from the germline V gene are MDHEN and SYDVKM. CDR3 DNA sequence: TGTGCCAACAGTACGCCCGCTGCGGGGCGGAGGGACGGCCAGTACTTC. Protein: CANSTPAAGRRDGQYF.

The V call is TRBV29-1, the J call TRBJ1-2; D may be TRBD1 (5 bases). The CDR3 spans 14 residues. The germline gives CDR1 SQVTM, CDR2 ANQGSEA. Between the trimmed V and J ends, which lost 6 bases and 1 base, there was a span of 15 bases. CDR3 coding DNA: TGCAGCGTGGACGGGGGAGTGGATAACTATGGCTACACCTTC. Translating gives CSVDGGVDNYGYTF.

This clone was observed a few times. The CDR3 sequence: CASKITISEGEQYF. The CDR3 DNA sequence: TGTGCCAGCAAGATAACGATTTCTGAGGGCGAGCAGTACTTC. The rearrangement joins TRBV7-9 to TRBJ2-7, with TRBD2 as a possible D gene (5 bases). The CDR3 contains 14 residues. From germline, CDR1 is SEHNR and CDR2 FQNEAQ (reference sequence). Trimming stripped 7 bases from V and 6 bases from J, with 19 bases between.

The chain couples TRBV25-1 to TRBJ1-6; maybe TRBD1 (6 bases). Germline-derived CDR1 and CDR2 are MGHDK and SYGVNS. The length of the CDR3 is 14 residues. V was pared by 4 bases and J by 9 bases, with 13 bases between. DNA of the CDR3: TGTGCCAGCAGTGTGGCAGGGGAGAGTTCACCCCTCCACTTT. This gives the protein CASSVAGESSPLHF.

V and J are TRBV29-1 and TRBJ2-5; D assignment may be TRBD1 or TRBD2 (5 bases each). The CDR3 totals 13 residues. Germline V CDR1 and CDR2: SQVTM, ANQGSEA. V lost 3 bases to trimming and J lost 5 bases, with 13 bases between them. CDR3 nucleotides: TGCAGCGTTGATTTAGGGGAGCAGGAGACCCAGTACTTC. As protein: CSVDLGEQETQYF.

The V gene is TRBV5-1, the J gene TRBJ2-3; 12 positions agree with TRBD2. Trimming at V came to 3 bases and at J to 2 bases, leaving 4 bases not matched to a gene. CDR3 length: 16 residues. Germline-derived CDR1 and CDR2 are SGHRS and YFSETQ. The CDR3 here is CASSSTSGGNTDTQYF. The DNA for the CDR3 is TGCGCCAGCAGCTCTACTAGCGGGGGGAACACAGATACGCAGTATTTT.

The V and J genes are TRBV11-2 and TRBJ2-5; 12 bases agree with TRBD2. V shed 1 base and J 8 bases; nucleotides not matched to a gene: 5. This CDR3 region has 15 residues. From germline, CDR1 is SGHAT and CDR2 FQNNGV. The CDR3 sequence is CASSLGTSGAGTQYF. The CDR3 DNA is TGTGCCAGCAGCTTAGGGACTAGCGGGGCCGGAACCCAGTACTTC.

This clone was seen only a few times. CDR3 loop: CASSPTLGLSYEQYF. The CDR3 coding sequence is TGCGCCAGCAGCCCAACTTTGGGACTAAGCTACGAGCAGTACTTC. This chain uses TRBV5-1 with TRBJ2-7; TRBD2 matches at 7 bases. Germline CDR1 SGHRS, CDR2 YFSETQ. The CDR3 loop spans 15 amino acids. The ends lost 4 bases at V and 3 bases at J; junction bases unmatched: 10.

The V and J genes are TRBV30 and TRBJ2-7, with 12 nucleotides matching TRBD1. The end of the DNA fits TRBJ2-1 better, so the J call may be wrong. In germline, CDR1 is GTSNPN, CDR2 SVGIG (reference sequence). There are 15 residues in the CDR3. In nucleotides, the CDR3 is TGTGCCTGGGATGCGGGACAGGGGGCACTCGATGAGCAGTTCTTC. Translating gives CAWDAGQGALDEQFF.

This chain connects TRBV9 to TRBJ2-2; D gene unclear. CDR3 length equals 14 residues. Trimming took 2 bases from V and 7 from J, leaving 12 bases between them. CDR1 and CDR2 from the germline V gene are SGDLS and YYNGEE. The CDR3 loop is CASSVWFVGGELFF. The DNA of the CDR3 is TGTGCCAGCAGCGTTTGGTTCGTAGGCGGGGAGCTGTTTTTT.

CDR3 bases: TGTGCCAGCACCCCGTGGCGGGCCGGGGGCACAGATACGCAGTATTTT. The encoded protein is CASTPWRAGGTDTQYF. The J gene is TRBJ2-3, the V gene TRBV27, with a tentative D call TRBD2 (5 bases). V shed 7 bases and J shed 1 base, with 18 bases lying between them. Germline values: CDR1 MNHEY, CDR2 SMNVEV (reference sequence). The CDR3 sequence is 16 residues long.

The rearrangement links TRBV27 to TRBJ1-2; D might be TRBD1 (5 bases). The CDR3 consists of 14 residues. CDR1 and CDR2 from the germline V gene are MNHEY and SMNVEV (reference sequence). V was shortened by 0 bases and J by 2 bases, with 7 bases between the two germline ends. Here the CDR3 DNA reads TGTGCCAGCAGTTTATCTAGGGACAACTATGGCTACACCTTC. It yields the protein CASSLSRDNYGYTF.

The chain carries TRBV7-2 and TRBJ1-1; D remains ambiguous. Trimming shortened V by 6 bases and J by 5 bases, and 16 bases separated the two germline ends. This CDR3 is 14 amino acids long. Germline CDR1 is SGHTA and CDR2 is FQGNSA. CDR3 DNA sequence: TGTGCCAGCAGGTCGCCTGGCCCGAGGACTGAAGCTTTCTTT. Translated: CASRSPGPRTEAFF.

The chain links TRBV5-1 to TRBJ2-5; 9 positions match TRBD1. With 4 bases clipped from V and 5 bases from J, the junction kept 3 bases outside the gene matches. In germline, CDR1 is SGHRS, CDR2 YFSETQ. The CDR3 has 13 residues. The CDR3 protein is CASSGTGLETQYF. CDR3 bases: TGCGCCAGCAGCGGGACAGGGCTGGAGACCCAGTACTTC. The variable domain in full, completed from reference TRBV5-1 and TRBJ2-5, reads KAGVTQTPRYLIKTRGQQVTLSCSPISGHRSVSWYQQTPGQGLQFLFEYFSETQRNKGNFPGRFSGRQFSNSRSEMNVSTLELGDSALYLCASSGTGLETQYFGPGTRLLVL.

The sample holds one count of this clone. The chain links TRBV5-1 to TRBJ1-5; unclear D gene. Per the germline V gene, CDR1 is SGHRS and CDR2 is YFSETQ. The CDR3 sequence is 15 residues long. The ends were cut back, 5 bases at V and 5 bases at J, with 17 bases in the middle. This CDR3 reads CASSRVGGSDQPQHF. The CDR3 nucleotides are TGCGCCAGCAGTCGGGTAGGAGGGTCCGATCAGCCCCAGCATTTT.

This chain connects TRBV2 to TRBJ2-7, with D perhaps given as TRBD1 or TRBD2 (5 bases each). The CDR3 totals 16 residues. The germline V gene encodes CDR1 SNHLY and CDR2 FYNNEI. V lost 11 bases to trimming and J lost 0 bases, with 23 bases between them. The CDR3 nucleotides read TGTGCCTGCCGGGACGATGATTGGAGGAGCTCCTACGAGCAGTACTTC. Translating it yields CACRDDDWRSSYEQYF.

This clone was counted between two and nine times. The V gene is TRBV7-2, the J gene TRBJ1-2; TRBD1 is a possible D gene (5 bases). Germline V gives CDR1 SGHTA, CDR2 FQGNSA. This CDR3 has 13 residues. V shed 5 bases and J shed 4 bases, with 11 bases lying between them. CDR3 DNA sequence: TGTGCCAGCAGCCCACAGGATGCCTATGGCTACACCTTC. The encoded protein is CASSPQDAYGYTF.

This clone was seen more than once but under ten times. The V gene is TRBV5-1, the J gene TRBJ1-1, with D possibly TRBD1 on 6 matching bases. V lost 4 bases and J 5 bases, leaving 15 bases between the germline ends. The germline V gene has CDR1 SGHRS and CDR2 YFSETQ. The length of the CDR3 is 14 residues. The CDR3 sequence is CASSQLQGRTEAFF. CDR3 coding DNA: TGCGCCAGCAGCCAATTACAGGGAAGAACTGAAGCTTTCTTT.

The V gene is TRBV5-1, the J gene TRBJ2-2; the D gene is possibly TRBD2 (6 bases). Germline CDR1 is SGHRS and CDR2 is YFSETQ. Trimming took off 1 base at V and 0 bases at J, with 10 bases between the two ends. This CDR3 has 16 residues. The CDR3 bases are TGCGCCAGCAGCTTGAATGCGGGGCCGAACACCGGGGAGCTGTTTTTT. It specifies CASSLNAGPNTGELFF.